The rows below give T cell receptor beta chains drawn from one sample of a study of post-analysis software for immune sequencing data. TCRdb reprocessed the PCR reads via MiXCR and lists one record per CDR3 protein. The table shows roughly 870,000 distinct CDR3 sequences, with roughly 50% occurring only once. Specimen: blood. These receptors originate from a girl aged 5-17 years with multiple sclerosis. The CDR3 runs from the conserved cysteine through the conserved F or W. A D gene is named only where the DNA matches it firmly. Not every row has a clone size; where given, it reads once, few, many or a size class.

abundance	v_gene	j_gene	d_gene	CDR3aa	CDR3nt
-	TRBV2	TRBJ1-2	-	CASSDVPAGVAYGYTF	TGTGCCAGCAGCGACGTTCCGGCAGGGGTGGCCTATGGCTACACCTTC
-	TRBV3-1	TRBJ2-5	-	CASSQDHRGLWTQYF	TGTGCCAGCAGCCAAGATCACCGGGGGCTTTGGACCCAGTACTTC
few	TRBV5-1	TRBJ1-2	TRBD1	CASSEQGDYGYTF	TGCGCCAGCAGTGAGCAGGGGGACTATGGCTACACCTTC
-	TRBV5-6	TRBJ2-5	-	CASALYLQWGAETQYF	TGTGCCAGCGCGCTCTACTTACAGTGGGGTGCGGAGACCCAGTACTTC
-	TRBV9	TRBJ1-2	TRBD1	CASSGWGQTLYTF	TGTGCCAGCAGCGGGTGGGGACAGACTCTATACACCTTC
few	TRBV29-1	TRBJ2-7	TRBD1	CSVRGTGVRYEQYF	TGCAGCGTTAGGGGGACAGGGGTCCGCTACGAGCAGTACTTC
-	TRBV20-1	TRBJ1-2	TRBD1	CSARRGQESYGYTF	TGCAGTGCTCGTAGGGGACAGGAATCCTATGGCTACACCTTC
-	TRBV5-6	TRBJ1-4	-	CASSLVGAEKLFF	TGTGCCAGCAGCTTGGTGGGGGCGGAAAAACTGTTTTTT
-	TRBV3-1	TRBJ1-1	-	CASSPDQKNTEAFF	TGTGCCAGCAGCCCAGACCAGAAGAACACTGAAGCTTTCTTT
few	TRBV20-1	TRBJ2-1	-	CSARDMGVTTTMDEQFF	TGCAGTGCTAGAGATATGGGGGTGACTACCACAATGGATGAGCAGTTCTTC
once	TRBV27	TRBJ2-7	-	CASRRPQGLDEQYF	TGTGCCAGCAGGCGCCCCCAGGGTTTGGACGAGCAGTACTTC
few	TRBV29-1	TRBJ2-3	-	CSVGGGSGDTQYF	TGCAGCGTTGGGGGCGGATCGGGAGATACGCAGTATTTT
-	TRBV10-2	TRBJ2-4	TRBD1	CASSNGDRGWNIQYF	TGCGCCAGCAGTAATGGGGACAGGGGGTGGAACATTCAGTACTTC
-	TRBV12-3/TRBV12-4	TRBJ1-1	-	CASVVGSTEAFF	TGTGCCAGCGTCGTTGGGAGCACTGAAGCTTTCTTT
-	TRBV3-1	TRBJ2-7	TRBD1	CASRRQGLYEQYF	TGTGCCAGCAGACGACAGGGGCTCTACGAGCAGTACTTC
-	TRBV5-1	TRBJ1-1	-	CASSLNGVGRMNTEAFF	TGCGCCAGCAGCTTGAACGGGGTAGGGCGGATGAACACTGAAGCTTTCTTT
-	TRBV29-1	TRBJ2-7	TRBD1	CSVNRDRGYEQYF	TGCAGCGTAAACCGGGACAGGGGGTACGAGCAGTACTTC
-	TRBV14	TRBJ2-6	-	CASSQVGVSGANVLTF	TGTGCCAGCAGCCAAGTAGGGGTCTCTGGGGCCAACGTCCTGACTTTC
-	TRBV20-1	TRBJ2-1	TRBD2	CSASSRLAENRGEQFF	TGCAGTGCCAGCTCTAGACTAGCGGAAAATCGGGGTGAGCAGTTCTTC
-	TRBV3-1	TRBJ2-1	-	CASSQDLTANEQFF	TGTGCCAGCAGCCAAGATTTGACAGCCAATGAGCAGTTCTTC
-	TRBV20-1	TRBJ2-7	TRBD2	CSAIRSGSYEQYF	TGCAGTGCTATTCGGAGCGGGAGTTACGAGCAGTACTTC
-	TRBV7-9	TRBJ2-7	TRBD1	CASSLRRTGALDEQYF	TGTGCCAGCAGCCTACGCCGGACAGGGGCCCTAGACGAGCAGTACTTC
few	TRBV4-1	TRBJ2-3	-	CASSQDAGAADTQYF	TGCGCCAGCAGCCAAGATGCAGGGGCGGCAGATACGCAGTATTTT
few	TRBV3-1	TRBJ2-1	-	CASSQAGGQYNEQFF	TGTGCCAGCAGCCAAGCGGGGGGCCAATACAATGAGCAGTTCTTC
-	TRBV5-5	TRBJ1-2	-	CASSLDPSDGYTF	TGTGCCAGCAGCTTGGATCCATCGGATGGCTACACCTTC
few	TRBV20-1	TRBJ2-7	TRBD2	CSASRAGAYEQYF	TGCAGTGCTAGTCGAGCGGGAGCTTACGAGCAGTACTTC
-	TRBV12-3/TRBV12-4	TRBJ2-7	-	CASSRQVGEQYF	TGTGCCAGCAGCCGACAGGTGGGGGAGCAGTACTTC
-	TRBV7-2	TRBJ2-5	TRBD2	CASTLAGGPRRETQYF	TGTGCCAGCACCTTAGCGGGGGGGCCGAGAAGAGAGACCCAGTACTTC
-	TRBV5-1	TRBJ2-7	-	CASSLRDGDEQYF	TGCGCCAGCAGCTTAAGGGATGGGGACGAGCAGTACTTC
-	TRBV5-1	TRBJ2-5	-	CASSQRVAPQETQYF	TGCGCCAGCAGCCAACGGGTAGCCCCTCAAGAGACCCAGTACTTC
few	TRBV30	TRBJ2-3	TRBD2	CAWSLLQGLAGADTQYF	TGTGCCTGGAGTTTGTTGCAGGGACTAGCGGGAGCAGATACGCAGTATTTT
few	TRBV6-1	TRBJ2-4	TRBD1	CASTPGQELAKNIQYF	TGTGCCAGCACCCCGGGACAGGAACTAGCCAAAAACATTCAGTACTTC
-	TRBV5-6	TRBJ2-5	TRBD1	CASRKLRDSQETQYF	TGTGCCAGCAGAAAACTCCGGGACAGCCAAGAGACCCAGTACTTC
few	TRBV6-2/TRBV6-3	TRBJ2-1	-	CASSYSSPSASYNEQFF	TGTGCCAGCAGTTACTCTTCCCCTAGCGCTTCCTACAATGAGCAGTTCTTC
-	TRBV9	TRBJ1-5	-	CASSVGWGNQPQHF	TGTGCCAGCAGCGTCGGATGGGGCAATCAGCCCCAGCATTTT
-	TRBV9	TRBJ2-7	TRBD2	CASSARRAGGHDEQYF	TGTGCCAGCAGCGCAAGAAGGGCGGGAGGCCACGACGAGCAGTACTTC
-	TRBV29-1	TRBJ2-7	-	CSVESRSSYEQYF	TGCAGCGTTGAATCCAGGAGCTCCTACGAGCAGTACTTC
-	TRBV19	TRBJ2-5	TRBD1	CASSIRDRTLQETQYF	TGTGCCAGTAGTATCCGGGACAGAACCCTCCAAGAGACCCAGTACTTC
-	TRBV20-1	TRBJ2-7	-	CSAGFGREGGGRYEQYF	TGCAGTGCTGGGTTTGGGCGAGAAGGGGGGGGACGATACGAGCAGTACTTC